Below, 24 T cell receptor beta chains from the same sample are listed, as sequenced in a study of blood T cell repertoires in COVID-19. Sequencing was performed with immunoSEQ multiplex PCR; in TCRdb, only in-frame clones are kept and a portion is missing. Of about 210,000 clones listed, about 91% are singletons. Sequenced input: peripheral blood. Source of these receptors: a man between 25 and 39 years old with acute or convalescent COVID-19.

V is TRBV27 and J is TRBJ1-1; D might be TRBD1 (6 bases). CDR1 and CDR2 (germline): MNHEY, SMNVEV (reference sequence). The CDR3 contains 16 residues. With 5 bases removed from V and 3 bases from J, the gap between germline ends came to 19 bases. Here the CDR3 DNA reads TGTGCCAGCAGTCCAGTTATCAGGGGTGTGTACACTGAAGCTTTCTTT. The encoded protein is CASSPVIRGVYTEAFF.

This clone was picked up one time. The V call is TRBV3-1 (or the pseudogene TRBV3-2), the J call TRBJ2-1; no firm D call. The CDR3 has 14 amino acids. Germline V CDR1 and CDR2: LGHDT, YNNKEL (reference sequence). V lost 4 bases to trimming and J lost 6 bases, with 13 bases between them. The CDR3 loop reads CASSPQTYSNEQFF. In nucleotides, the CDR3 is TGTGCCAGCAGCCCCCAAACCTACTCCAATGAGCAGTTCTTC.

This chain connects TRBV5-4 to TRBJ1-2, with 7 bases identical to TRBD1. The length of the CDR3 is 16 residues. V lost 0 bases to trimming and J lost 4 bases; unmatched junction nucleotides: 9. From germline, CDR1 is SGHNT and CDR2 YYREEE (reference sequence). CDR3 in DNA: TGTGCCAGCAGCTTGGCTATTTGGGACAGCCCCTATGGCTACACCTTC. Translating it yields CASSLAIWDSPYGYTF. Full variable domain (remainder filled in from reference TRBV5-4 and TRBJ1-2): ETGVTQSPTHLIKTRGQQVTLRCSSQSGHNTVSWYQQALGQGPQFIFQYYREEENGRGNFPPRFSGLQFPNYSSELNVNALELDDSALYLCASSLAIWDSPYGYTFGSGTRLTVV.

The rearrangement joins TRBV4-1 to TRBJ2-5, with D perhaps TRBD2 (5 bases). Germline CDR1 is MGHRA and CDR2 is YSYEKL. Trimming removed 1 base at V and 7 bases at J, with 10 bases between. The length of the CDR3 is 13 residues. CDR3 DNA: TGCGCCAGCAGCCAAGGACCGGGGTGGACCCAGTACTTC. It encodes CASSQGPGWTQYF.

The gene calls are TRBV12-5 and TRBJ1-1; no clear D gene. V dropped 6 bases and J dropped 2 bases, with 7 bases sitting between them. This CDR3 has 12 residues. Germline values: CDR1 LGHNT, CDR2 FRNRAP. The CDR3 DNA is TGTGCTAGTGGGCAGTCAAACACTGAAGCTTTCTTT. Translated: CASGQSNTEAFF.

The V gene is TRBV20-1, the J gene TRBJ1-3, with 9 positions matching TRBD1. The CDR3 sequence is 16 residues long. The ends lost 5 bases at V and 0 bases at J; junction bases unmatched: 8. Germline loops: CDR1 DFQATT, CDR2 SNEGSKA (reference sequence). This CDR3 is CSARDGQGLSGNTIYF. The CDR3 DNA sequence: TGCAGTGCTCGTGACGGACAGGGGCTCTCTGGAAACACCATATATTTT.

This rearrangement joins TRBV28 to TRBJ1-3, with D tentatively TRBD1 (6 bases). The CDR3 has 14 residues. The V gene's germline CDR1 is MDHEN and CDR2 SYDVKM. V lost 6 bases and J 4 bases, leaving 13 bases between the germline ends. The DNA for the CDR3 is TGTGCCAGCAGGCCTACAGGGAAGGGAAACACCATATATTTT. As protein: CASRPTGKGNTIYF.

This chain joins TRBV18 and TRBJ2-1, with 9 positions matching TRBD1. The germline V gene encodes CDR1 KGHSH and CDR2 LQKENI. With 2 bases clipped from V and 1 base from J, the junction kept 9 bases outside the gene matches. CDR3 length equals 18 residues. The CDR3 sequence: CASSPRRGQGGSYNEQFF. CDR3 bases: TGTGCCAGCTCACCAAGGAGGGGACAGGGCGGGTCCTACAATGAGCAGTTCTTC.

This clone appeared a single time. This chain connects TRBV25-1 to TRBJ2-7, with D perhaps matching TRBD1 (6 bases). Looked up from germline, CDR1 is MGHDK and CDR2 is SYGVNS. CDR3 length: 16 amino acids. V was clipped by 2 bases and J by 5 bases, with 19 bases between them. As DNA, the CDR3 is TGTGCCAGCAGTGAACCGGGCGTTTCAGGGGTAAACGAGCAGTACTTC. It codes for CASSEPGVSGVNEQYF.

The J gene is TRBJ2-4, the V gene TRBV19; D ambiguous. Germline lookup yields CDR1 LNHDA and CDR2 SQIVND (reference sequence). Trimming pared 5 bases from V and 5 bases from J, leaving 13 bases between. This CDR3 comprises 14 residues. DNA of the CDR3: TGTGCCAGTAGTTTAGGGCCCCGCCAAAACATTCAGTACTTC. The encoded protein is CASSLGPRQNIQYF.

The chain has TRBV5-1 and TRBJ2-1; TRBD2 matches at 10 bases. This CDR3 region has 16 residues. The germline V gene has CDR1 SGHRS and CDR2 YFSETQ. The junction had 5 bases not matched to a gene; V was cut back by 3 bases and J by 2 bases. DNA for the CDR3: TGCGCCAGCAGCTCCGCTAGCGGGAGCACCTACAATGAGCAGTTCTTC. Translated, it gives CASSSASGSTYNEQFF.

The chain is built from TRBV6-5 and TRBJ2-2, with TRBD1 identical over 7 bases. V gave up 5 bases and J gave up 1 base; unmatched junction bases: 4. The CDR3 has 15 amino acids. CDR1 is MNHEY, CDR2 SVGAGI, per germline. The CDR3 DNA reads TGTGCCAGCAGTACCGGGACAGAGAACACCGGGGAGCTGTTTTTT. This codes for CASSTGTENTGELFF.

The rearrangement joins TRBV30 to TRBJ1-5, with 7 bases fitting TRBD1. Germline trimming cut 4 bases from V and 7 bases from J; bases unmatched to any gene: 10. The CDR3 is 14 amino acids. Germline lookup yields CDR1 GTSNPN and CDR2 SVGIG (reference sequence). CDR3: CAWNIQGTGQPQHF. Here the CDR3 DNA reads TGTGCCTGGAATATACAGGGGACGGGACAGCCCCAGCATTTT.

The chain joins TRBV5-1 to TRBJ2-1, with D tentatively TRBD1 (6 bases). CDR3 length: 15 residues. With 2 bases removed from V and 7 bases from J, the gap between germline ends came to 16 bases. The germline CDR1 and CDR2 sequences are SGHRS and YFSETQ. Here the CDR3 DNA reads TGCGCCAGCAGCTTCAGACAGGTTGGGAAAAATGAGCAGTTCTTC. The encoded protein is CASSFRQVGKNEQFF.

The gene calls are TRBV5-1 and TRBJ1-2; possibly TRBD1 for D (5 bases). Trimming removed 7 bases from V and 2 bases from J, with 12 bases in between. Germline V gene sequence: CDR1 SGHRS, CDR2 YFSETQ. The CDR3 totals 13 residues. The CDR3 spells CASRRDDNYGYTF. The CDR3 DNA sequence: TGCGCCAGCCGCAGGGATGACAACTATGGCTACACCTTC. Supplemented by reference TRBV5-1 and TRBJ1-2, the full variable domain reads KAGVTQTPRYLIKTRGQQVTLSCSPISGHRSVSWYQQTPGQGLQFLFEYFSETQRNKGNFPGRFSGRQFSNSRSEMNVSTLELGDSALYLCASRRDDNYGYTFGSGTRLTVV.

The chain links TRBV7-2 to TRBJ2-7; D perhaps matches TRBD2 (6 bases). Per the germline V gene, CDR1 is SGHTA and CDR2 is FQGNSA. Trimming took off 7 bases at V and 7 bases at J, with 29 bases between the two ends. The CDR3 runs to 17 residues. The CDR3 loop reads CASNPGVRIRSYVEQYF. In DNA, the CDR3 is TGTGCCAGCAACCCGGGGGTTAGGATCCGCTCCTACGTGGAGCAGTACTTC.

This clone appeared a few times. This chain uses TRBV5-1 with TRBJ2-7; 9 bases match TRBD1. The germline V gene encodes CDR1 SGHRS and CDR2 YFSETQ. The V segment lost 2 bases and the J segment 1 base; nucleotides outside the gene matches: 1. The CDR3 is made up of 14 amino acids. The DNA for the CDR3 is TGCGCCAGCAGCTTCGGGACAGGGTCCTACGAGCAGTACTTC. Amino acid sequence: CASSFGTGSYEQYF.

J is TRBJ1-6 and V is TRBV23-1; D perhaps matches TRBD1 (5 bases). TRBV23-1 is an ORF, with its function uncertain. CDR3 length: 14 residues. Trimming shortened V by 4 bases and J by 8 bases, and 12 bases separated the two germline ends. This CDR3 is CASSRQGLDSPLHF. The CDR3, as DNA: TGCGCCAGCAGTCGGCAGGGCTTAGATTCACCCCTCCACTTT.

The chain is built from TRBV4-1 and TRBJ2-1; 9 bases align to TRBD2. Per the germline V gene, CDR1 is MGHRA and CDR2 is YSYEKL. Trimming cost V 0 bases and J 5 bases; bases outside gene matches: 8. The CDR3 totals 17 residues. CDR3 sequence (DNA): TGCGCCAGCAGCCAAGATCGACGAGCGGGGGGACACAATGAGCAGTTCTTC. Translation: CASSQDRRAGGHNEQFF.

V is TRBV4-1 and J is TRBJ1-4; D not resolved. V lost 1 base to trimming and J lost 7 bases, with 10 bases between them. Germline V gene data show CDR1 as MGHRA and CDR2 as YSYEKL. CDR3 length: 14 residues. CDR3: CASSQVIALEKLFF. In nucleotides, the CDR3 is TGCGCCAGCAGCCAAGTTATAGCACTTGAAAAACTGTTTTTT.

This clone was observed once. The chain combines TRBV11-1 with TRBJ2-5; possible D gene TRBD2, 5 bases. CDR3 size: 13 residues. V was pared by 5 bases and J by 2 bases, with 9 bases between. Germline loops: CDR1 SGHAT, CDR2 FQDESV (reference sequence). CDR3: CASSRSGQETQYF. The CDR3 bases are TGTGCCAGCAGCCGAAGCGGTCAAGAGACCCAGTACTTC.

The rearrangement uses TRBV11-2 and TRBJ2-1; D perhaps matches TRBD2 (6 bases). Trimming removed 5 bases from V and 4 bases from J, with 15 bases in between. This CDR3 has 15 residues. Germline CDR1 and CDR2: SGHAT and FQNNGV. As DNA, the CDR3 is TGTGCCAGCAGCGCTGTAGCGGCTTTGTACAATGAGCAGTTCTTC. Protein: CASSAVAALYNEQFF.

This sequence joins TRBV6-2 or TRBV6-3 and TRBJ1-2; 9 bases are a match to TRBD1. Germline CDR1 MNHEY, CDR2 SVGEGT. This CDR3 contains 14 residues. V dropped 2 bases and J dropped 5; count of bases not matched to a gene: 3. CDR3 region: CASSYAGTGYGYTF. The CDR3 coding sequence is TGTGCCAGCAGTTACGCCGGGACAGGGTATGGCTACACCTTC.

A single count supports this clone. The chain has TRBV28 and TRBJ1-2; TRBD1 aligns across 10 bases. The J segment lost 8 bases and the V segment lost 1 base, leaving 10 bases of the junction unmatched. Germline V gene sequence: CDR1 MDHEN, CDR2 SYDVKM. This CDR3 has 16 amino acids. CDR3 in amino acids: CASSLSGQGFAGGYTF. The CDR3 coding sequence is TGTGCCAGCAGTTTATCGGGACAGGGGTTTGCGGGCGGCTACACCTTC.